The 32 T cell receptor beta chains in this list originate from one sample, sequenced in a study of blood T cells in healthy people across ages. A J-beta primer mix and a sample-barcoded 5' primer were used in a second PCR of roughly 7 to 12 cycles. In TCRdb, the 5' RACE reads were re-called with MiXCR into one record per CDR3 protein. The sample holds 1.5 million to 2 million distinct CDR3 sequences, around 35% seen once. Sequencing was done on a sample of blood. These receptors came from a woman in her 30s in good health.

The CDR3 loop is CASSLNGMRNTGELFF. CDR3 sequence (DNA): TGTGCCAGCAGCTTAAACGGTATGCGGAACACCGGGGAGCTGTTTTTT. This sequence joins TRBV7-3 and TRBJ2-2; no clear D. CDR1 SGHTA and CDR2 FQGTGA come from the germline V gene. This CDR3 region has 16 residues. Trimming cost V 1 base and J 1 base, with 10 bases left between them.

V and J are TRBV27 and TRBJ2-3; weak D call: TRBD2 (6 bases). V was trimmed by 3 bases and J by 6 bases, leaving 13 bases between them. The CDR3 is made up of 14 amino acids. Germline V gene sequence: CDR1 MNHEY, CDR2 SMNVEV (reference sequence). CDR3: CASSLASVLDTQYF. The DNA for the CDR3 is TGTGCCAGCAGTTTGGCTAGCGTCCTGGATACGCAGTATTTT.

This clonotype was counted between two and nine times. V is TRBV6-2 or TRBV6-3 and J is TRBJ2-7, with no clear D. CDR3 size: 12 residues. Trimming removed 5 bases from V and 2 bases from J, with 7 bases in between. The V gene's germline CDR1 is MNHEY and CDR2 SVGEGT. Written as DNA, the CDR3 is TGTGCCAGCAGTGGTGCAACCTACGAGCAGTACTTC. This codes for CASSGATYEQYF.

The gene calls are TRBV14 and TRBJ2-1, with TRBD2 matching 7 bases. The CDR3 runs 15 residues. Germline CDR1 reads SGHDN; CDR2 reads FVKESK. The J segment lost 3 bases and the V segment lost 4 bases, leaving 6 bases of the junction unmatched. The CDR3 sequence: CASSPWLADYNEQFF. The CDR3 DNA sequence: TGTGCCAGCAGCCCTTGGCTAGCGGACTACAATGAGCAGTTCTTC.

Here the CDR3 DNA reads TGTGCCAGCAGCGAGATGGGGTGGGAGCAGTACTTC. Protein: CASSEMGWEQYF. The chain uses TRBV3-1 and TRBJ2-5, with D perhaps matching TRBD2 (5 bases). This CDR3 contains 12 residues. V was clipped by 5 bases and J by 11 bases, with 15 bases between them. Germline loops: CDR1 LGHDT, CDR2 YNNKEL (reference sequence).

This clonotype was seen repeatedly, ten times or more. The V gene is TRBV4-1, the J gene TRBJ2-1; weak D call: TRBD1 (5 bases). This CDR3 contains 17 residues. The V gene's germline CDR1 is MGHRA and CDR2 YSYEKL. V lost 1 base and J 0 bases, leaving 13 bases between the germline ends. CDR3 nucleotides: TGCGCCAGCAGCCAAGTGTTTGGGGCGAGCTCCTACAATGAGCAGTTCTTC. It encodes CASSQVFGASSYNEQFF.

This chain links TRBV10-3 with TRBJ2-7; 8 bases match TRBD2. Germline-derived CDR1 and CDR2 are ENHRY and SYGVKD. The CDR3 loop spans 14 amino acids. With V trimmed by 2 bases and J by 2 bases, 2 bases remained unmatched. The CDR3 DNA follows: TGTGCCATCAGTGAGCTAGCGGGTACCTACGAGCAGTACTTC. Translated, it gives CAISELAGTYEQYF.

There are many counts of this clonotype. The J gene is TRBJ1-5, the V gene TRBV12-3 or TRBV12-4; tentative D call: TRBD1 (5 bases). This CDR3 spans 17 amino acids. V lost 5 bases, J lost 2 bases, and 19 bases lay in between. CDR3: CASSPLAGIVGNQPQHF. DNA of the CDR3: TGTGCCAGCAGTCCTTTGGCAGGGATAGTCGGCAATCAGCCCCAGCATTTT.

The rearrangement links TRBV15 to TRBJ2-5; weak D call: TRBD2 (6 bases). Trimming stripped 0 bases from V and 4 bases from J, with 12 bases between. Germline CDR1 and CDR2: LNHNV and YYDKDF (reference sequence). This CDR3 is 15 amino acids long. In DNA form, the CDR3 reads TGTGCCACCAGCAGAGATTCGGGGGATGGAGAGACCCAGTACTTC. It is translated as CATSRDSGDGETQYF.

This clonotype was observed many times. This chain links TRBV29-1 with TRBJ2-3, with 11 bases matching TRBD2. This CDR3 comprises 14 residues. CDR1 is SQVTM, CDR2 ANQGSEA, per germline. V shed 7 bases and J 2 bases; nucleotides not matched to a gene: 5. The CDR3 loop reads CSAGTSGLTDTQYF. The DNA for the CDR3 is TGCAGCGCCGGGACTAGCGGTCTCACAGATACGCAGTATTTT.

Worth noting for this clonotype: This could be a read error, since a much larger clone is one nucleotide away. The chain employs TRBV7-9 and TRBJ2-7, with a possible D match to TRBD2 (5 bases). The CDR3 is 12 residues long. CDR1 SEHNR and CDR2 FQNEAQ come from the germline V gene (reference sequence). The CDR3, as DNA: TGTGCCAACAGCTTCCGGGAATACGAGCAGTACTTC. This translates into CANSFREYEQYF. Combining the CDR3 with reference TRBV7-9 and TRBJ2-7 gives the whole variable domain DTGVSQNPRHKITKRGQNVTFRCDPISEHNRLYWYRQTLGQGPEFLTYFQNEAQLEKSRLLSDRFSAERPKGSFSTLEIQRTEQGDSAMYLCANSFREYEQYFGPGTRLTVT.

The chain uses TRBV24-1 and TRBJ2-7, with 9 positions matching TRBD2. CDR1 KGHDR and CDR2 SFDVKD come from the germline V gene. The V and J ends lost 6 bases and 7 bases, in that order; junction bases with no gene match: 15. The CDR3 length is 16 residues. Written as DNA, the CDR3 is TGTGCCACCAGTCGCGAGGCTAGCGGGATCTACAATGAGCAGTACTTC. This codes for CATSREASGIYNEQYF.

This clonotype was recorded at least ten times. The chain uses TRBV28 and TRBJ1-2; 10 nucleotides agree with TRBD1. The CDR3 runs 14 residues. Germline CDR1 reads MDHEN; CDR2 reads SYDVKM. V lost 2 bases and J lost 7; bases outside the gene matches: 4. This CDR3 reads CASSLTGQGSGYTF. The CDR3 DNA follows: TGTGCCAGCAGTTTAACGGGACAGGGGTCTGGCTACACCTTC.

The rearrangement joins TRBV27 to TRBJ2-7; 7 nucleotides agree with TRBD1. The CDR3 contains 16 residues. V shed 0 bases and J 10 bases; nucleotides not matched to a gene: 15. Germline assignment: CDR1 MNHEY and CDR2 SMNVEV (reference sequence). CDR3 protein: CASSLSPGTAAESQYF. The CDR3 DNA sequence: TGTGCCAGCAGTTTATCGCCCGGGACAGCGGCCGAGTCCCAGTACTTC.

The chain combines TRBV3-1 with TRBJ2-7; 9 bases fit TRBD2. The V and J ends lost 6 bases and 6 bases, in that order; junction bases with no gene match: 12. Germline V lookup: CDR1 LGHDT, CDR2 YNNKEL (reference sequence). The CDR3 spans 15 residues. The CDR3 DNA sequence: TGTGCCAGCAGTCACACTAGCGGGCTCATCAGCGAGCAGTACTTC. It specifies CASSHTSGLISEQYF.

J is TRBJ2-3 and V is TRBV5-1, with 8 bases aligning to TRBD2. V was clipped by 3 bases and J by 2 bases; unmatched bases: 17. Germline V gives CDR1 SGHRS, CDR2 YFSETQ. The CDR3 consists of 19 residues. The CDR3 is CASSSTTGGPPSITDTQYF. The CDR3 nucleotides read TGCGCCAGCAGCTCAACGACGGGGGGGCCGCCTTCCATCACAGATACGCAGTATTTT.

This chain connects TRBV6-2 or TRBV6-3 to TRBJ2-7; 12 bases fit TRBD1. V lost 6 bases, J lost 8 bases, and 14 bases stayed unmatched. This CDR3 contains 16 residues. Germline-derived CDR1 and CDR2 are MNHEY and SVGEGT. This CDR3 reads CASSSLPPGQGAKQYF. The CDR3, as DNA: TGTGCCAGCAGCTCACTACCTCCGGGACAGGGGGCCAAGCAGTACTTC.

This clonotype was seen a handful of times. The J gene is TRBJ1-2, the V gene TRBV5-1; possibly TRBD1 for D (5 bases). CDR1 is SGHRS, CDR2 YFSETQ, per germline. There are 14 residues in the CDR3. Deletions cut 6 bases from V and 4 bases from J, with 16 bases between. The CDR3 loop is CASTLGQAAYGYTF. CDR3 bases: TGCGCCAGCACCCTGGGGCAGGCCGCCTATGGCTACACCTTC.

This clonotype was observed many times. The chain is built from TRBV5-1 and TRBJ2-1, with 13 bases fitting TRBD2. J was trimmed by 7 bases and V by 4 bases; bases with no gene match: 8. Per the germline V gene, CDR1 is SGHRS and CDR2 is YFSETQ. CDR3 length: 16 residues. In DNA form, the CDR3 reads TGCGCCAGCAGCCCCGCCGGACTAGCGGGGGTAAATGAGCAGTTCTTC. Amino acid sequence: CASSPAGLAGVNEQFF.

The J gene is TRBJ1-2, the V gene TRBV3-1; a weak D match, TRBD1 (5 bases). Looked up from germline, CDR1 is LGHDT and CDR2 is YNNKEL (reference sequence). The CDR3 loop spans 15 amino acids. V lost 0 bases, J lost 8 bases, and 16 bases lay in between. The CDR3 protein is CASSQDPAGTGGYTF. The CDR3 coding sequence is TGTGCCAGCAGCCAAGATCCGGCAGGGACGGGAGGCTACACCTTC.

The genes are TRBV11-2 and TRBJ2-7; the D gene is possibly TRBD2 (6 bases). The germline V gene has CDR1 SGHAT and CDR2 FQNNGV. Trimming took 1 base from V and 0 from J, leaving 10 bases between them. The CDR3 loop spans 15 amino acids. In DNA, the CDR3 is TGTGCCAGCAGCTTAGCGGACGGGAGCTCCTACGAGCAGTACTTC. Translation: CASSLADGSSYEQYF.

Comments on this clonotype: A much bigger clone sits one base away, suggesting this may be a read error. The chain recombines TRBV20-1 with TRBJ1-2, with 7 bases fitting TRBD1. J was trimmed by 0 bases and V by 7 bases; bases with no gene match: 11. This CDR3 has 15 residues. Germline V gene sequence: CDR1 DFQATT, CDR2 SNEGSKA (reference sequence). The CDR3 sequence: CSVEQTGNTNYGYTF. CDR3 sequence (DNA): TGCAGTGTTGAACAGACAGGGAACACTAACTATGGCTACACCTTC.

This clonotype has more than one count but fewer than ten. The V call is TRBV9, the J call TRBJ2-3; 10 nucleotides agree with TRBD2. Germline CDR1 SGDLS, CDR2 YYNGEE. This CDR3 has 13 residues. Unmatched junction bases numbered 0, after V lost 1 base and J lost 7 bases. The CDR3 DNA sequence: TGTGCCAGCAGCGTAACTAGCGGGAATACGCAGTATTTT. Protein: CASSVTSGNTQYF.

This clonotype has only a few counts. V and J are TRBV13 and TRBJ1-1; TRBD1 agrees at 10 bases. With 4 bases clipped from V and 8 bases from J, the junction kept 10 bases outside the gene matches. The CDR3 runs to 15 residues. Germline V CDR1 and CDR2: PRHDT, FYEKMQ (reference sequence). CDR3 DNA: TGTGCCAGCAGCTCCCGGGACAGGGGCGGCCTCGAAGCTTTCTTT. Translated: CASSSRDRGGLEAFF. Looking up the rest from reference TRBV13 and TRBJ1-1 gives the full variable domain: AAGVIQSPRHLIKEKRETATLKCYPIPRHDTVYWYQQGPGQDPQFLISFYEKMQSDKGSIPDRFSAQQFSDYHSELNMSSLELGDSALYFCASSSRDRGGLEAFFGQGTRLTVV.

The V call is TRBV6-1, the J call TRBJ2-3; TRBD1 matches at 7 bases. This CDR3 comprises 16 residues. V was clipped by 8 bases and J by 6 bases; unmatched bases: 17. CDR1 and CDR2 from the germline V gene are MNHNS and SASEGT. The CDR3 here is CASETDRAGFGDTQYF. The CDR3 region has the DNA TGTGCCAGCGAGACCGACAGGGCGGGTTTTGGGGATACGCAGTATTTT.

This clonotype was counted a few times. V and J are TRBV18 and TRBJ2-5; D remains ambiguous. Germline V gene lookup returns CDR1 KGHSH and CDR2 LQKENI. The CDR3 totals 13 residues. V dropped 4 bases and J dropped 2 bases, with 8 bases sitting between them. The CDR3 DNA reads TGTGCCAGCTCACGTAGGGTTCAAGAGACCCAGTACTTC. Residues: CASSRRVQETQYF.

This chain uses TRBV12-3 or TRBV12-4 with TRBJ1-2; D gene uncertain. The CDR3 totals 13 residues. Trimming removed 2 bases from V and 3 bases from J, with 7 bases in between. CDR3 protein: CASSLKWDYGYTF. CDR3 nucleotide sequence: TGTGCCAGCAGTTTAAAGTGGGACTATGGCTACACCTTC.

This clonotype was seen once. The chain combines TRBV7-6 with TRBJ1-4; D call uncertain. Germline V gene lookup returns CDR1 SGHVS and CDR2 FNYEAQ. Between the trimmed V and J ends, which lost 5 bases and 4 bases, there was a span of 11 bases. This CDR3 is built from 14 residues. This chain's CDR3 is CASSPNLVNEKLFF. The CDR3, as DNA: TGTGCCAGCAGCCCGAATCTGGTTAATGAAAAACTGTTTTTT.

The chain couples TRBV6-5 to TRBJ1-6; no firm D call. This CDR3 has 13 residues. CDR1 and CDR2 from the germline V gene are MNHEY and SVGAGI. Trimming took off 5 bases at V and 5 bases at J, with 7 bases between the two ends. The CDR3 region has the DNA TGTGCCAGCAGTGACACAAATAATTCACCCCTCCACTTT. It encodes CASSDTNNSPLHF.

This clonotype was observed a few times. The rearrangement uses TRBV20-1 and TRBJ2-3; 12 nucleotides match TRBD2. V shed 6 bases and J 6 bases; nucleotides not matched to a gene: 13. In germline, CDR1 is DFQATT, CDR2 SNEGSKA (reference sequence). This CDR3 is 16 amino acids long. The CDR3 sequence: CSADGPLAGGQDTQYF. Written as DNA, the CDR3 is TGCAGTGCCGACGGCCCCCTAGCGGGGGGGCAGGATACGCAGTATTTT.

CDR3 region: CASSSLPGGPYEQYF. Written as DNA, the CDR3 is TGCGCCAGCAGCTCCCTCCCGGGGGGCCCCTACGAGCAGTACTTC. V usage is TRBV5-1 and J usage is TRBJ2-5; perhaps TRBD2 as D (7 bases). The J call may be in error: the DNA end matches TRBJ2-7 better. This CDR3 comprises 15 residues. The germline CDR1 and CDR2 sequences are SGHRS and YFSETQ.

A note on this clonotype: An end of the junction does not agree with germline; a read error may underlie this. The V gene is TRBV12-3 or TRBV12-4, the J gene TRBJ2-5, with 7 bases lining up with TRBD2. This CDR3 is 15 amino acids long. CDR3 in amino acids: CASTLEGSGQVTQYF. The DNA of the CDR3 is TGTGCCAGCACCCTAGAAGGTAGCGGGCAAGTGACCCAGTACTTC.